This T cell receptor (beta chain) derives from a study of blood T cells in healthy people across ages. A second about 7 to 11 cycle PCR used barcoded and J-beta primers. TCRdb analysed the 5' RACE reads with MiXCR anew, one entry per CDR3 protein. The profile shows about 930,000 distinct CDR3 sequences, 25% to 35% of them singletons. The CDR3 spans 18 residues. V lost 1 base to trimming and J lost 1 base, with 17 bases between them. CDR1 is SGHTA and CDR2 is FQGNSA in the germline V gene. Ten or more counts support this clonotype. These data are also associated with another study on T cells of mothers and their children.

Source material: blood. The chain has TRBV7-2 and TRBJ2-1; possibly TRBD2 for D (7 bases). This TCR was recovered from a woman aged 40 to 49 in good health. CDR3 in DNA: TGTGCCAGCAGCTTAGGGTTGAGGGGGGGCGTTTCCTACAATGAGCAGTTCTTC. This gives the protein CASSLGLRGGVSYNEQFF.